Below are 32 T cell receptor beta chains sequenced from a single sample in a study of technical replicates of blood from several donors. Assay: immunoSEQ multiplex PCR; the TCRdb copy retains only in-frame clones and omits some. The data contain 60,000 to 80,000 clones, roughly 92% of them seen just once; the ten biggest clones take up around 0.37%. The specimen was T cells isolated from PBMCs. Receptor source: a human donor in good health.

This clone occurred once. The DNA of the CDR3 is TGTGCCACCAAATACCTAGGCAGCTACGAGCAGTACTTC. Its translation is CATKYLGSYEQYF. The chain couples TRBV7-9 to TRBJ2-7, with D unclear. The V and J ends lost 10 bases and 3 bases respectively, with 16 bases between them. The CDR3 sequence is 13 residues long. The V gene's germline CDR1 is SEHNR and CDR2 FQNEAQ (reference sequence).

The gene calls are TRBV11-3 and TRBJ2-5; 7 nucleotides align to TRBD2. CDR1 SGHNT and CDR2 YENEEA come from the germline V gene. The CDR3 runs 12 residues. V was clipped by 9 bases and J by 4 bases; unmatched bases: 5. As DNA, the CDR3 is TGTGCCAGTTTGGGGGGGGGAGAGACCCAGTACTTC. Encoded protein: CASLGGGETQYF.

The chain carries TRBV4-1 and TRBJ1-4; 8 nucleotides agree with TRBD1. The germline V gene has CDR1 MGHRA and CDR2 YSYEKL. Trimming cost V 0 bases and J 8 bases; bases outside gene matches: 5. The CDR3 spans 15 residues. As DNA, the CDR3 is TGCGCCAGCAGCCAAGATATCACAGGGGGGGAAAAACTGTTTTTT. This translates into CASSQDITGGEKLFF.

In its sample, this clone was seen a few times. V usage is TRBV9 and J usage is TRBJ1-1, with no clear D. V dropped 0 bases and J dropped 1 base, with 13 bases sitting between them. The CDR3 has 16 residues. In germline, CDR1 is SGDLS, CDR2 YYNGEE. CDR3 nucleotides: TGTGCCAGCAGCGTAGGGTCCGGGCGGGGGAACACTGAAGCTTTCTTT. This gives the protein CASSVGSGRGNTEAFF.

This chain links TRBV6-4 with TRBJ2-2; D unclear. This CDR3 has 13 residues. Germline V gives CDR1 MRHNA, CDR2 SNTAGT. The V end was cut by 5 bases, the J end by 4 bases, with 8 bases between. The CDR3 DNA is TGTGCCAGCAGTCCGACTGCCACCGGGGAGCTGTTTTTT. Its protein is CASSPTATGELFF.

The table lists this clone with a count of one. This chain connects TRBV25-1 to TRBJ1-1; D is perhaps TRBD1 (6 bases). The germline V gene encodes CDR1 MGHDK and CDR2 SYGVNS. The ends were cut back, 7 bases at V and 9 bases at J, with 12 bases in the middle. This CDR3 comprises 11 residues. The CDR3 reads CASIGTRQAFF. The CDR3 DNA follows: TGTGCCAGCATTGGGACAAGACAAGCTTTCTTT.

The chain combines TRBV11-3 with TRBJ2-1; 11 nucleotides agree with TRBD2. With V trimmed by 2 bases and J by 6 bases, 3 bases remained unmatched. The CDR3 spans 15 residues. Germline V gene sequence: CDR1 SGHNT, CDR2 YENEEA. The CDR3 DNA follows: TGTGCCAGCAGCTTACTAACTAGCGGGAGCAATGAGCAGTTCTTC. It specifies CASSLLTSGSNEQFF.

This clone has a handful of counts. The chain links TRBV10-1 to TRBJ2-3, with D perhaps TRBD2 (5 bases). CDR1 and CDR2 from the germline V gene are WNHNN and SYGVQD (reference sequence). Trimming cost V 5 bases and J 2 bases, with 11 bases left between them. The CDR3 is made up of 14 amino acids. The CDR3 region has the DNA TGCGCCAGCAGTCACAGCGGCTACACAGATACGCAGTATTTT. It is translated as CASSHSGYTDTQYF.

V and J are TRBV27 and TRBJ1-1; possibly TRBD1 for D (5 bases). The V end lost 3 bases, the J end lost 0 bases, and 11 bases lay between the germline ends. The CDR3 extends over 15 amino acids. Germline V gene data show CDR1 as MNHEY and CDR2 as SMNVEV (reference sequence). This CDR3 is CASSFGAGMNTEAFF. The CDR3 DNA sequence: TGTGCCAGCAGTTTCGGCGCAGGGATGAACACTGAAGCTTTCTTT.

The V and J genes are TRBV4-1 and TRBJ2-2; D is uncertain. Germline V gives CDR1 MGHRA, CDR2 YSYEKL. V gave up 0 bases and J gave up 3 bases, with 8 bases separating them. This CDR3 region has 15 residues. The CDR3 spells CASSQDSGYTGELFF. The CDR3, as DNA: TGCGCCAGCAGCCAAGACTCAGGATACACCGGGGAGCTGTTTTTT.

The chain employs TRBV27 and TRBJ2-1; 9 positions agree with TRBD2. CDR3 length: 14 amino acids. Trimming cost V 3 bases and J 10 bases; bases outside gene matches: 7. Germline CDR1 MNHEY, CDR2 SMNVEV (reference sequence). The CDR3 protein is CASSFLAGLREQFF. DNA of the CDR3: TGTGCCAGCAGTTTCCTAGCGGGATTAAGGGAGCAGTTCTTC.

The chain links TRBV28 to TRBJ1-1; D perhaps matches TRBD1 (6 bases). This CDR3 spans 14 amino acids. Deletions cut 10 bases from V and 2 bases from J, with 17 bases between. The germline V gene has CDR1 MDHEN and CDR2 SYDVKM. The CDR3 sequence: CATLKDSFNTEAFF. The CDR3 bases are TGTGCCACCCTTAAGGACAGCTTCAACACTGAAGCTTTCTTT.

Comment on this clone: An end of the junction differs from the germline gene, which may be a read error. The V and J genes are TRBV7-9 and TRBJ2-2; D possibly corresponds to TRBD1 (6 bases). CDR3 length: 15 residues. Germline lookup yields CDR1 SEHNR and CDR2 FQNEAQ (reference sequence). The CDR3 reads CVSSLDRINTGELFF. Written as DNA, the CDR3 is TGTGTCAGCAGCTTAGACAGGATCAACACCGGGGAGCTGTTTTTT.

The chain recombines TRBV4-1 with TRBJ2-5; 7 bases line up with TRBD1. CDR3 length equals 12 residues. J was trimmed by 5 bases and V by 3 bases; bases with no gene match: 0. Germline assignment: CDR1 MGHRA and CDR2 YSYEKL. The CDR3 coding sequence is TGCGCCAGCAGCCACAGGGGGGAGACCCAGTACTTC. Residues: CASSHRGETQYF.

The rearrangement joins TRBV21-1 to TRBJ2-2; TRBD2, the table's D call, was not compared with the DNA. TRBV21-1 is noted as a pseudogene. The length of the CDR3 is 10 residues. The CDR3 region is CASRSEELFF. DNA for the CDR3: TGTGCCAGCAGGAGTGAGGAGCTGTTTTTT.

V gene TRBV6-6 combines with J gene TRBJ1-5; D gene unclear. Germline lookup yields CDR1 MNHNY and CDR2 SVGAGI (reference sequence). This CDR3 is 12 amino acids long. Trimming cost V 2 bases and J 7 bases, with 6 bases left between them. This chain's CDR3 is CASSYPGQPQHF. Written as DNA, the CDR3 is TGTGCCAGCAGTTACCCAGGCCAGCCCCAGCATTTT.

The CDR3 sequence: CASSIEAGGPDTQYF. CDR3 in DNA: TGTGCCAGTAGTATTGAGGCGGGAGGGCCAGATACGCAGTATTTT. The gene calls are TRBV19 and TRBJ2-3; TRBD2 agrees at 9 bases. The CDR3 loop spans 15 amino acids. The J segment lost 4 bases and the V segment lost 3 bases, leaving 5 bases of the junction unmatched. Germline-derived CDR1 and CDR2 are LNHDA and SQIVND (reference sequence). The variable domain in full, completed from reference TRBV19 and TRBJ2-3, reads DGGITQSPKYLFRKEGQNVTLSCEQNLNHDAMYWYRQDPGQGLRLIYYSQIVNDFQKGDIAEGYSVSREKKESFPLTVTSAQKNPTAFYLCASSIEAGGPDTQYFGPGTRLTVL.

This chain uses TRBV6-6 with TRBJ2-6; 11 bases map to TRBD2. The CDR3 totals 16 residues. From germline, CDR1 is MNHNY and CDR2 SVGAGI (reference sequence). With 6 bases clipped from V and 4 bases from J, the junction kept 5 bases outside the gene matches. The CDR3 loop is CASRPGLAAGANVLTF. The CDR3 coding sequence is TGTGCCAGCAGACCGGGACTAGCGGCCGGGGCCAACGTCCTGACTTTC.

The chain couples TRBV7-6 to TRBJ2-7; 8 bases map to TRBD2. Germline lookup yields CDR1 SGHVS and CDR2 FNYEAQ. V dropped 0 bases and J dropped 3; count of bases not matched to a gene: 10. This CDR3 has 17 residues. Written as DNA, the CDR3 is TGTGCCAGCAGCTTAGCGATGCGCACTAGCGGCTACTACGAGCAGTACTTC. Its translation is CASSLAMRTSGYYEQYF.

The CDR3 spells CASSVGGVSYEQYF. The CDR3, as DNA: TGTGCCAGCAGCGTAGGAGGCGTCTCCTACGAGCAGTACTTC. The chain links TRBV9 to TRBJ2-7; D unclear. The CDR3 extends over 14 amino acids. Germline V gene data show CDR1 as SGDLS and CDR2 as YYNGEE. Trimming cost V 0 bases and J 0 bases, with 7 bases left between them.

V and J are TRBV6-6 and TRBJ2-7; D is perhaps TRBD2 (6 bases). CDR3 size: 12 residues. Germline V gives CDR1 MNHNY, CDR2 SVGAGI (reference sequence). V was pared by 5 bases and J by 6 bases, with 11 bases between. The CDR3 DNA reads as TGTGCCAGCAGTAGACTAGTTGCCGAGCAGTACTTC. Its translation: CASSRLVAEQYF.

This rearrangement joins TRBV5-1 to TRBJ1-3; 8 nucleotides align to TRBD1. With V trimmed by 4 bases and J by 0 bases, 3 bases remained unmatched. Germline V lookup: CDR1 SGHRS, CDR2 YFSETQ. The CDR3 runs to 15 residues. The CDR3: CASSPTGASGNTIYF. Written as DNA, the CDR3 is TGCGCCAGCAGCCCGACAGGGGCCTCTGGAAACACCATATATTTT.

The rearrangement links TRBV5-1 to TRBJ2-3; the match to TRBD1 covers 12 bases. The length of the CDR3 is 17 residues. J lost 3 bases, V lost 5 bases, and 10 bases had no gene match. The germline gives CDR1 SGHRS, CDR2 YFSETQ. The CDR3 DNA is TGCGCCAGCAGTTCCTCCGGGACAGGGGGCCCGACAGATACGCAGTATTTT. It specifies CASSSSGTGGPTDTQYF.

The rearrangement uses TRBV6-6 and TRBJ2-7; TRBD2 agrees at 11 bases. Per the germline V gene, CDR1 is MNHNY and CDR2 is SVGAGI (reference sequence). CDR3 length: 13 amino acids. V was clipped by 10 bases and J by 7 bases; unmatched bases: 9. The CDR3 DNA reads TGTGCCACCGCACTAGCGGGAGTGCAAGAGCAGTACTTC. It specifies CATALAGVQEQYF.

V is TRBV7-9 and J is TRBJ1-5; 7 bases are a match to TRBD1. The V gene end was trimmed by 5 bases and the J gene end by 5 bases; junction bases not matched to a gene: 6. Germline values: CDR1 SEHNR, CDR2 FQNEAQ (reference sequence). This CDR3 contains 14 residues. CDR3 DNA sequence: TGTGCCAGCAGCCGACAGGGCGAGGATCAGCCCCAGCATTTT. Protein: CASSRQGEDQPQHF.

The gene calls are TRBV30 and TRBJ1-5; tentatively, D is TRBD1 (6 bases). This CDR3 is built from 13 residues. The germline V gene encodes CDR1 GTSNPN and CDR2 SVGIG (reference sequence). V shed 2 bases and J shed 7 bases, with 12 bases lying between them. The CDR3 nucleotides are TGTGCCTGGAGTACAGGGCCTGGGCAGCCCCAGCATTTT. This codes for CAWSTGPGQPQHF.

The gene calls are TRBV7-9 and TRBJ1-2, with TRBD1 matching over 10 bases. Germline V CDR1 and CDR2: SEHNR, FQNEAQ (reference sequence). The V and J ends lost 5 bases and 5 bases, in that order; junction bases with no gene match: 8. The CDR3 totals 15 residues. The CDR3 DNA reads TGTGCCAGCAGCCCCGACAGGGGGCGCCTTTATGGCTACACCTTC. It encodes CASSPDRGRLYGYTF.

The chain links TRBV18 to TRBJ1-5; D is undetermined. Per germline, CDR1 KGHSH and CDR2 LQKENI. This CDR3 has 14 amino acids. The V and J ends lost 5 bases and 7 bases respectively, with 15 bases between them. The CDR3 reads CASSAEISGQPQHF. The CDR3 nucleotides read TGTGCCAGCTCAGCAGAGATAAGCGGGCAGCCCCAGCATTTT.

The chain is built from TRBV7-2 and TRBJ1-2; 8 bases are a match to TRBD1. Per the germline V gene, CDR1 is SGHTA and CDR2 is FQGNSA. There are 15 residues in the CDR3. V was pared by 5 bases and J by 2 bases, with 7 bases of the junction left unmatched. CDR3 coding DNA: TGTGCCAGCAGCGAAGAAGGGACAGGCAACTATGGCTACACCTTC. Translating gives CASSEEGTGNYGYTF.

This chain links TRBV7-3 with TRBJ2-3; 10 positions agree with TRBD1. J gave up 6 bases and V 5 bases, and 5 bases lay outside the gene matches. This CDR3 comprises 14 residues. Germline CDR1 reads SGHTA; CDR2 reads FQGTGA. The CDR3 sequence: CASSPTGGMDTQYF. The CDR3 coding sequence is TGTGCCAGCAGCCCGACAGGGGGCATGGATACGCAGTATTTT.

For the CDR3, the DNA is TGTGCCAGCAGCTCCCCCCAGATCCCCAATGAGCAGTTCTTC. Amino acids: CASSSPQIPNEQFF. This sequence joins TRBV7-3 and TRBJ2-1; no clear D. This CDR3 has 14 residues. Germline loops: CDR1 SGHTA, CDR2 FQGTGA. V gave up 4 bases and J gave up 6 bases, with 13 bases separating them.

The chain combines TRBV5-4 with TRBJ2-7; TRBD2 aligns across 13 bases. The J segment lost 6 bases and the V segment lost 6 bases, leaving 9 bases of the junction unmatched. This CDR3 has 15 residues. Germline V gene sequence: CDR1 SGHNT, CDR2 YYREEE (reference sequence). The CDR3 DNA follows: TGTGCCAGCATGGGGGGGACTAGCGGGAAGGGCGAGCAGTACTTC. This gives the protein CASMGGTSGKGEQYF.